These T cell receptor beta chains were read from a single sample in a study of blood T cell repertoires in COVID-19. Only in-frame clones appear in the TCRdb table, and some are missing; sequencing was by immunoSEQ multiplex PCR. The sample holds 50,000 or so clones, approximately 80% seen once. Material for sequencing was peripheral blood. Source of these receptors: a man aged 40-49 years with acute or convalescent COVID-19. CDR3s include the opening cysteine and the closing phenylalanine or tryptophan. The D gene is left open where the match is weak. The size field is filled for only some rows; it gives once, few, many or a size class.

. TRBJ2-7 TRBD1 TRBV2 CASSLPGQEQYF TGTGCCAGCAGTTTACCGGGACAGGAGCAGTACTTC
once TRBJ1-2 TRBD1 TRBV6-5 CASSYSRGLNYGYTF TGTGCCAGCAGTTACTCGAGGGGGCTTAACTATGGCTACACCTTC
. TRBJ1-2 . TRBV24-1 CATSDSSGNYGYTF TGTGCCACCAGTGATTCTTCAGGGAACTATGGCTACACCTTC
once TRBJ1-4 . TRBV18 CASSPSRNNEKLFF TGTGCCAGCTCACCATCCAGGAATAATGAAAAACTGTTTTTT
. TRBJ1-5 TRBD1 TRBV6-1 CASSEAVGGGNQPQHF TGTGCCAGCAGTGAAGCAGTAGGGGGCGGCAATCAGCCCCAGCATTTT
. TRBJ1-1 . TRBV30 CAWSRMNTEAFF TGTGCCTGGAGTCGTATGAACACTGAAGCTTTCTTT
. TRBJ2-2 . TRBV18 CASSPRAKSTVAGELFF TGTGCCAGCTCACCAAGAGCGAAGAGTACCGTGGCCGGGGAGCTGTTTTTT
. TRBJ2-1 TRBD2 TRBV5-6 CASGPGLAGVHEQFF TGTGCCAGCGGGCCGGGACTAGCGGGGGTGCATGAGCAGTTCTTC
. TRBJ1-1 . TRBV5-1 CASSATGNTEAFF TGCGCCAGCAGCGCTACAGGGAACACTGAAGCTTTCTTT
. TRBJ2-3 . TRBV11-3 CASSLSGGTDTQYF TGTGCCAGCAGCTTATCCGGAGGGACAGATACGCAGTATTTT
few TRBJ1-2 . TRBV10-1 CASSGSPNYGYTF TGCGCCAGCAGTGGCAGTCCTAACTATGGCTACACCTTC
. TRBJ1-2 . TRBV7-2 CASSFSQGHGYTF TGTGCCAGCAGCTTTTCCCAGGGGCATGGCTACACCTTC
. TRBJ1-2 . TRBV18 CASSPDTPRNGYTF TGTGCCAGCTCACCGGACACCCCACGGAATGGCTACACCTTC
. TRBJ2-5 . TRBV2 CASSERLFRGETQYF TGTGCCAGCAGTGAAAGGCTGTTTAGGGGAGAGACCCAGTACTTC
once TRBJ1-5 TRBD1 TRBV19 CASSKGTGGVQPQHF TGTGCCAGTAGTAAAGGGACAGGGGGCGTCCAGCCCCAGCATTTT
. TRBJ1-5 TRBD1 TRBV7-9 CASSLGTGRNQPQHF TGTGCCAGCAGCTTAGGGACAGGGCGGAATCAGCCCCAGCATTTT
. TRBJ1-1 . TRBV2 CASTVTGNTEAFF TGTGCCAGCACCGTGACAGGGAACACTGAAGCTTTCTTT
. TRBJ2-2 . TRBV7-8 CASSPTDSNTGELFF TGTGCCAGCAGCCCCACGGACAGCAACACCGGGGAGCTGTTTTTT
once TRBJ1-6 TRBD1 TRBV19 CASRQTGVRSPLHF TGTGCCAGTAGACAGACAGGGGTAAGATCACCCCTCCACTTT
. TRBJ1-5 TRBD1 TRBV24-1 CAGPLDRGLYQPQHF TGTGCCGGACCCTTGGACAGGGGGCTATATCAGCCCCAGCATTTT
once TRBJ1-1 TRBD1 TRBV4-1 CASSQDRTGGWMNTEAFF TGCGCCAGCAGCCAAGATCGGACAGGGGGCTGGATGAACACTGAAGCTTTCTTT
. TRBJ1-1 . TRBV28 CASRSPPDRYTEAFF TGTGCCAGCAGATCCCCTCCGGACAGATACACTGAAGCTTTCTTT
. TRBJ2-3 . TRBV27 CASSLGGTSLHTDTQYF TGTGCCAGCAGTTTAGGCGGGACTTCCCTCCACACAGATACGCAGTATTTT
once TRBJ2-6 . TRBV5-1 CASSLGQTSGANVLTF TGCGCCAGCAGCTTGGGACAGACCTCTGGGGCCAACGTCCTGACTTTC
once TRBJ2-7 . TRBV12-2 CASRLEADSYEQYF TGTGCAAGTCGCTTGGAGGCAGACTCCTACGAGCAGTACTTC
. TRBJ1-1 . TRBV28 CASRSSNTEAFF TGTGCCAGCAGGTCTTCGAACACTGAAGCTTTCTTT
. TRBJ2-3 . TRBV11-2 CASSLTGRAKDTQYF TGTGCCAGCAGCTTAACTGGTCGAGCGAAAGATACGCAGTATTTT
. TRBJ1-2 TRBD1 TRBV30 CAWNRGQGGGYTF TGTGCCTGGAACAGGGGACAGGGAGGGGGCTACACCTTC
. TRBJ1-1 TRBD1 TRBV28 CASSAGGTEAFF TGTGCCAGCAGCGCAGGGGGAACTGAAGCTTTCTTT
. TRBJ1-1 . TRBV3-1/TRBV3-2 CASSRGTEAFF TGTGCCAGCAGTCGGGGGACTGAAGCTTTCTTT
few TRBJ1-1 . TRBV29-1 CSVGGLNTEAFF TGCAGCGTTGGGGGGCTGAACACTGAAGCTTTCTTT
few TRBJ2-7 TRBD1 TRBV2 CASSEQTGFYEQYF TGTGCCAGCAGTGAGCAGACAGGGTTCTACGAGCAGTACTTC
few TRBJ1-6 TRBD1 TRBV10-3 CAIRNGRGPPLHF TGTGCCATCAGAAACGGAAGGGGGCCACCCCTCCACTTT
. TRBJ2-7 TRBD2 TRBV30 CAWSVGGSNYEQYF TGTGCCTGGAGTGTCGGGGGGAGTAACTACGAGCAGTACTTC
few TRBJ2-5 TRBD1 TRBV7-2 CASRRNRGETQYF TGTGCCAGCAGGCGGAACAGGGGGGAGACCCAGTACTTC
. TRBJ2-6 . TRBV24-1 CATSDHAGAGANVLTF TGTGCCACCAGTGATCACGCAGGCGCCGGGGCCAACGTCCTGACTTTC
. TRBJ2-5 . TRBV24-1 CATSDPHRDPETQYF TGTGCCACCAGTGACCCTCACAGGGATCCAGAGACCCAGTACTTC
. TRBJ1-1 . TRBV19 CASMRQTNTEAFF TGTGCCAGTATGAGGCAGACGAACACTGAAGCTTTCTTT
. TRBJ1-1 . TRBV11-2 CASSLLFKNTEAFF TGTGCCAGCAGTCTCCTATTTAAGAACACTGAAGCTTTCTTT
. TRBJ1-1 TRBD1 TRBV5-1 CASSSKGQGRGTEAFF TGCGCCAGCAGCTCCAAGGGACAGGGTAGGGGCACTGAAGCTTTCTTT
. TRBJ2-2 . TRBV5-1 CASSQGGGYTGELFF TGCGCCAGCAGCCAGGGTGGGGGCTACACCGGGGAGCTGTTTTTT
. TRBJ2-3 TRBD2 TRBV19 CASSIGLAGADTQYF TGTGCCAGTAGTATAGGTCTAGCGGGGGCAGATACGCAGTATTTT
. TRBJ1-1 TRBD1 TRBV5-1 CASSLIASGTGVNTEAFF TGCGCCAGCAGCTTGATCGCTTCCGGGACAGGGGTGAACACTGAAGCTTTCTTT
. TRBJ2-7 . TRBV5-1 CASSFPGAYEQYF TGCGCCAGCAGCTTCCCAGGGGCGTACGAGCAGTACTTC
. TRBJ2-2 TRBD2 TRBV3-1/TRBV3-2 CASLRPSGGAGGELFF TGTGCCAGCCTCCGCCCTAGCGGGGGGGCTGGCGGGGAGCTGTTTTTT
. TRBJ1-2 TRBD1 TRBV28 CASRGQGSYGYTF TGTGCCAGCAGGGGACAGGGAAGCTATGGCTACACCTTC
. TRBJ2-7 TRBD2 TRBV30 CAWSGGSYEQYF TGTGCCTGGAGCGGGGGGTCCTACGAGCAGTACTTC
. TRBJ2-3 . TRBV5-6 CASSPEGKTDTQYF TGTGCCAGCAGCCCCGAGGGCAAGACAGATACGCAGTATTTT
few TRBJ1-5 . TRBV28 CASRETGGDQPQHF TGTGCCAGCAGAGAGACAGGAGGTGATCAGCCCCAGCATTTT
. TRBJ1-1 . TRBV21-1 CASDVDGHQNTEAFF TGTGCCAGCGACGTGGACGGACACCAAAACACTGAAGCTTTCTTT
. TRBJ1-2 . TRBV12-3/TRBV12-4 CASTPQVGYGYTF TGTGCCAGCACCCCCCAGGTGGGCTATGGCTACACCTTC
once TRBJ1-1 . TRBV28 CASSGQTNTEAFF TGTGCCAGCAGCGGACAGACTAACACTGAAGCTTTCTTT
. TRBJ1-1 TRBD1 TRBV6-5 CASSYEDRGPEAFF TGTGCCAGCAGTTACGAGGACAGGGGGCCTGAAGCTTTCTTT
. TRBJ2-5 . TRBV6-5 CASSYLRGSGTQYF TGTGCCAGCAGTTATCTCCGCGGGTCGGGGACCCAGTACTTC
. TRBJ1-1 . TRBV29-1 CSVGPQDTEAFF TGCAGCGTTGGTCCACAGGACACGGAAGCTTTCTTT
. TRBJ1-4 . TRBV3-1/TRBV3-2 CASSLSDRDGKLFF TGTGCCAGCAGCCTGTCGGACCGGGATGGAAAACTGTTTTTT